This TCR beta chain was recorded in a study of cytomegalovirus exposure and HLA in healthy donors. PCR amplification relied on 60 Vbeta primers (plus 13 Jbeta primers). The protocol was immunoSEQ multiplex PCR, while the TCRdb copy is restricted to in-frame clones and leaves out a portion. The sample yields over 200,000 clones, more than 75% seen once. CDR3 size: 15 residues. The germline gives CDR1 MGHRA, CDR2 YSYEKL. Trimming pared 3 bases from V and 4 bases from J, leaving 15 bases between. The chain has TRBV4-1 and TRBJ1-1; D possibly corresponds to TRBD1 (6 bases). The TCR comes from a male donor in good health and CMV-seronegative. What was sequenced was PBMCs. Here the CDR3 reads CASSQSTGRATEAFF. CDR3 DNA: TGCGCCAGCAGCCAGTCTACAGGGCGTGCCACTGAAGCTTTCTTT.